The rows below give T cell receptor beta chains drawn from one sample of a study of T-cell memory formation after mild COVID-19. Each CDR3 protein gets one entry after TCRdb re-called the 5' RACE reads with MiXCR. The table lists about 290,000 distinct CDR3 sequences, about 15% of them singletons, with over 20% in the top ten. Material for sequencing was PBMCs or a T cell subset sorted from them (not recorded which). These receptor sequences come from a man in his late teens or twenties who had mild COVID-19 (a few samples of this study predate the infection). Cell type and time point are not known. Both conserved end residues are part of each CDR3. A D gene is named only where the DNA matches it firmly. The size of a clone is reported for some rows only, either as once, few or many, or as a class for expanded clones.

abundance,len,v_gene,j_gene,d_gene,CDR3nt,CDR3aa
-,16,TRBV5-1,TRBJ2-3,TRBD1,TGCGCCAGCAGCTTTGGGACAGATATTTCGGCAGATACGCAGTATTTT,CASSFGTDISADTQYF
few,13,TRBV6-5,TRBJ1-1,-,TGTGCCAGCAGTTACAGCCATAACACTGAAGCTTTCTTT,CASSYSHNTEAFF
-,17,TRBV7-2,TRBJ2-7,-,TGTGCCAGCAGCTTAAGGGGGATTGCATCTCGGCTTATCGAGCAGTACTTC,CASSLRGIASRLIEQYF
-,18,TRBV4-1,TRBJ2-4,-,TGCGCCAGCAGCCAAGAGGGCTTGGGCTCGGGGGCCAAAAACATTCAGTACTTC,CASSQEGLGSGAKNIQYF
-,19,TRBV7-9,TRBJ2-1,TRBD2,TGTGCCAGCAGCACTCGACTAGCGGGGGGTTTGAGCTCCTACAATGAGCAGTTCTTC,CASSTRLAGGLSSYNEQFF
few,15,TRBV4-1,TRBJ2-7,-,TGCGCCAGCAGCCAAGACGAATCACAGGGCTACGAGCAGTACTTC,CASSQDESQGYEQYF
-,13,TRBV11-2,TRBJ1-1,-,TGTGCCAGCAGCTTAGATCTGGATTTGGAAGCTTTCTTT,CASSLDLDLEAFF
few,15,TRBV5-1,TRBJ1-1,-,TGCGCCAGCAGCTTGGACCCCTTCGGGAACACTGAAGCTTTCTTT,CASSLDPFGNTEAFF
few,14,TRBV2,TRBJ2-1,-,TGTGCCAGCAGGACCGGGGGCTCCTACAATGAGCAGTTCTTC,CASRTGGSYNEQFF
few,14,TRBV5-1,TRBJ2-4,-,TGCGCCAGCAGCTTGGGACAGGATGAGCACATTCAGTACTTC,CASSLGQDEHIQYF
few,14,TRBV5-6,TRBJ2-1,-,TGTGCCAGCAGCTTGAAGGGGGTCTTGGATGAGCAGTTCTTC,CASSLKGVLDEQFF
-,16,TRBV5-1,TRBJ2-3,-,TGCGCCAGCAGCTTGGCCGGACTGGAACGCACAGATACGCAGTATTTT,CASSLAGLERTDTQYF
few,17,TRBV7-9,TRBJ2-3,TRBD2,TGTGCCAGCAGCCCGGGACTAGCGGGGGGGCAGACAGATACGCAGTATTTT,CASSPGLAGGQTDTQYF
many,14,TRBV7-2,TRBJ1-5,-,TGTGCCAGCAGCTTAGCCCCCAGCAATCAGCCCCAGCATTTT,CASSLAPSNQPQHF
-,14,TRBV29-1,TRBJ2-3,TRBD1,TGCAGCGTTGTGCCCGACAGGGGGCCAGATACGCAGTATTTT,CSVVPDRGPDTQYF
-,12,TRBV11-2,TRBJ2-2,-,TGTGCCGGCACCAGGGACACCGGGGAGCTGTTTTTT,CAGTRDTGELFF
few,16,TRBV7-2,TRBJ1-6,TRBD1,TGTGCCAGCAGCTTAGCCCTGGGACAGGGGTATTCACCCCTCCACTTT,CASSLALGQGYSPLHF
-,15,TRBV4-3,TRBJ2-3,-,TGCGCCAGCAGCCAAGAGCCCTCGGGCACAGATACGCAGTATTTT,CASSQEPSGTDTQYF
-,14,TRBV7-6,TRBJ1-1,-,TGTGCCAGCAGCTATGAGTCAGGGAGCACTGAAGCTTTCTTT,CASSYESGSTEAFF
-,17,TRBV5-1,TRBJ2-7,TRBD1,TGCGCCAGCAGCTTGGCCAACCGGACAGGGGGTTCCTACGAGCAGTACTTC,CASSLANRTGGSYEQYF
many,13,TRBV12-3/TRBV12-4,TRBJ2-2,-,TGTGCCAGCAGTCAGGGCCCAGTCGGGGAGCTGTTTTTT,CASSQGPVGELFF
few,15,TRBV7-6,TRBJ2-3,TRBD2,TGTGCCAGCAGCATTGGACTAGCGGGGATGGATACGCAGTATTTT,CASSIGLAGMDTQYF
-,17,TRBV7-8,TRBJ2-3,TRBD2,TGTGCCAGCAGCTTAGCTGCCGGGGGGGCTGGGGAAGATACGCAGTATTTT,CASSLAAGGAGEDTQYF
-,14,TRBV5-6,TRBJ2-3,TRBD1,TGTGCCAGCAGCACAGACAGGGACACAGATACGCAGTATTTT,CASSTDRDTDTQYF
-,16,TRBV4-1,TRBJ2-5,TRBD2,TGCGCCAGCAGCCGGGATAGCGGGGGGGCCCAAGAGACCCAGTACTTC,CASSRDSGGAQETQYF
-,15,TRBV7-3,TRBJ1-1,TRBD1,TGTGCCAGCAGCTTACTGGGACAGGGTACCCCTGAAGCTTTCTTT,CASSLLGQGTPEAFF
few,16,TRBV29-1,TRBJ1-1,-,TGCAGCGTTGTACGGACCACCAAGTTCATGAACACTGAAGCTTTCTTT,CSVVRTTKFMNTEAFF
few,15,TRBV7-9,TRBJ1-2,-,TGTGCCAGCAGCCCCTGGGGACAAACGCGCTATGGCTACACCTTC,CASSPWGQTRYGYTF
many,16,TRBV10-3,TRBJ2-7,TRBD1,TGTGCCATCACCGATAGGTCGGCAGGGGGCTTTTACGAGCAGTACTTC,CAITDRSAGGFYEQYF
-,14,TRBV7-3,TRBJ2-1,-,TGTGCCAGCAGTAGCAGGCAGGGATCAGGGGAGCAGTTCTTC,CASSSRQGSGEQFF
-,16,TRBV5-1,TRBJ1-6,-,TGCGCCAGCAGCTTGTATGGGTCCTCCTATAATTCACCCCTCCACTTT,CASSLYGSSYNSPLHF
few,13,TRBV6-5,TRBJ1-5,-,TGTGCCAGCAGTTACAGGGCCAATCAGCCCCAGCATTTT,CASSYRANQPQHF
few,14,TRBV3-1,TRBJ2-7,-,TGTGCCAGCAGCCATGCGGGGGCATCCTACGAGCAGTACTTC,CASSHAGASYEQYF
few,17,TRBV13,TRBJ2-3,TRBD2,TGTGCCAGCAGCGAGTGGACTAGCGGGGGGGCCACAGATACGCAGTATTTT,CASSEWTSGGATDTQYF
few,15,TRBV7-9,TRBJ2-2,-,TGTGCCAGCAGCTCCGGGACTTTGAACACCGGGGAGCTGTTTTTT,CASSSGTLNTGELFF
-,15,TRBV7-2,TRBJ1-2,TRBD1,TGTGCCAGCAGCTTGGAAGGGACAGGACACTATGGCTACACCTTC,CASSLEGTGHYGYTF
many,14,TRBV5-1,TRBJ2-3,TRBD2,TGCGCCAGCAGCATTAGCGGGGTGGAGGATACGCAGTATTTT,CASSISGVEDTQYF
-,14,TRBV7-9,TRBJ1-3,-,TGTGCCAGCACCAAACCGATTTCTGGAAACACCATATATTTT,CASTKPISGNTIYF
-,13,TRBV14,TRBJ2-1,TRBD2,TGTGCCAGCACCGGACTAGGCTACAATGAGCAGTTCTTC,CASTGLGYNEQFF
few,12,TRBV6-5,TRBJ1-1,-,TGTGCCAGCAGGCGCGAGTTCACTGAAGCTTTCTTT,CASRREFTEAFF
-,14,TRBV5-1,TRBJ2-2,-,TGCGCCAGCAGCTCCGGGACGTCCGCCGGGGAGCTGTTTTTT,CASSSGTSAGELFF
few,13,TRBV12-3/TRBV12-4,TRBJ1-2,-,TGTGCCAGCACTCCCGGGGGCGGCTATGGCTACACCTTC,CASTPGGGYGYTF
-,13,TRBV7-2,TRBJ2-7,-,TGTGCCAGCAGCCCCACCTGGACTTACGAGCAGTACTTC,CASSPTWTYEQYF
-,14,TRBV4-3,TRBJ1-1,-,TGCGCCAGCAGCCAAGAGGGCAGGGACACTGAAGCTTTCTTT,CASSQEGRDTEAFF
-,15,TRBV12-3/TRBV12-4,TRBJ2-1,TRBD2,TGTGCCAGCTCCAAGCCCAGCGGGGGGTACAATGAGCAGTTCTTC,CASSKPSGGYNEQFF
few,16,TRBV7-2,TRBJ2-3,TRBD1,TGTGCCAGCAGCTCCCGGGACAGCCGGTTTCCAGATACGCAGTATTTT,CASSSRDSRFPDTQYF
-,15,TRBV20-1,TRBJ1-6,TRBD1,TGCAGTGCTAGAGATGCGAGACAGGGTCGATCACCCCTCCACTTT,CSARDARQGRSPLHF
-,15,TRBV5-1,TRBJ1-5,TRBD1,TGCGCCAGCAGCCAAGCCGGGACAGGGGATCAGCCCCAGCATTTT,CASSQAGTGDQPQHF
few,12,TRBV4-1,TRBJ2-5,-,TGCGCCAGCAGCCAAGACGAGACGACCCAGTACTTC,CASSQDETTQYF
-,16,TRBV9,TRBJ1-1,TRBD1,TGTGCCAGCAGCGTAGACGACAGGGGCATCCACACTGAAGCTTTCTTT,CASSVDDRGIHTEAFF
few,15,TRBV7-6,TRBJ2-3,TRBD2,TGTGCCAGCAGCTTCGCTAGCGGGGACACAGATACGCAGTATTTT,CASSFASGDTDTQYF
few,14,TRBV4-3,TRBJ2-3,-,TGCGCCAGCAGCCAAGTGAGTCGCACAGATACGCAGTATTTT,CASSQVSRTDTQYF
few,17,TRBV5-6,TRBJ2-3,-,TGTGCCAGCAGCTTGGTTGTCCGGACTAACTCAGAAGATACGCAGTATTTT,CASSLVVRTNSEDTQYF
once,12,TRBV5-4,TRBJ1-2,-,TGTGCCAGCAGCGGAAGCAGGGTTGGCTACACCTTC,CASSGSRVGYTF
-,14,TRBV6-5,TRBJ1-4,-,TGTGCCAGCAGTTACCGAAGGTTTGCAGAAAAACTGTTTTTT,CASSYRRFAEKLFF
-,13,TRBV29-1,TRBJ1-4,-,TGCAGCGTTGCTCTGGGGGCGGGTGAAAAACTGTTTTTT,CSVALGAGEKLFF
-,15,TRBV9,TRBJ1-6,-,TGTGCCAGCAGCTCAGGGGCCGGATATAATTCACCCCTCCACTTT,CASSSGAGYNSPLHF
-,14,TRBV9,TRBJ1-1,-,TGTGCCAGCAGCGTAGGGCAGAAGAACACTGAAGCTTTCTTT,CASSVGQKNTEAFF